The next 27 T cell receptor beta chains were all read from a single sample in a study of beta chain features in type 1 diabetes. Of the isolated RNA, all was reverse transcribed, and so the sequenced material was expressed TCRB transcripts. Sequencing was performed with immunoSEQ multiplex PCR; in TCRdb, only in-frame clones are kept and a portion is missing. The sample has 240,000 or so clones; roughly two thirds are singletons. The sequencing input was naive CD4+ T cells from blood. The source is a man younger than 40 in good health.

The rearrangement uses TRBV30 and TRBJ2-4, with 8 bases matching TRBD2. This CDR3 spans 13 amino acids. CDR1 is GTSNPN and CDR2 is SVGIG in the germline V gene (reference sequence). Trimming at V came to 1 base and at J to 5 bases, leaving 1 base not matched to a gene. DNA for the CDR3: TGTGCCTGGAGTGCAGCGGGGGAAAACATTCAGTACTTC. This gives the protein CAWSAAGENIQYF.

J is TRBJ2-2 and V is TRBV10-3, with D unclear. Trimming cost V 3 bases and J 1 base, with 12 bases left between them. CDR3 length: 16 residues. Germline V gene data show CDR1 as ENHRY and CDR2 as SYGVKD. The CDR3 spells CAISERAALNTGELFF. The CDR3 coding sequence is TGTGCCATCAGTGAAAGGGCGGCGTTGAACACCGGGGAGCTGTTTTTT.

This clone appeared once. The V call is TRBV7-9, the J call TRBJ2-3, with D perhaps matching TRBD2 (5 bases). Germline V lookup: CDR1 SEHNR, CDR2 FQNEAQ (reference sequence). The length of the CDR3 is 15 residues. V lost 3 bases, J lost 5 bases, and 15 bases lay in between. CDR3 sequence reads: CASSFAVGGGDTQYF. DNA for the CDR3: TGTGCCAGCAGCTTCGCAGTAGGAGGAGGAGATACGCAGTATTTT.

Comments on this clone: Other DNA sequences in the sample encode the same CDR3. The CDR3 reads CASSGQGYEQYF. CDR3 coding DNA: TGTGCCAGCAGTGGACAGGGATACGAGCAGTACTTC. V and J are TRBV2 and TRBJ2-7; 7 nucleotides line up with TRBD1. The germline gives CDR1 SNHLY, CDR2 FYNNEI. The length of the CDR3 is 12 residues. V was clipped by 4 bases and J by 4 bases; unmatched bases: 1.

The V and J genes are TRBV10-3 and TRBJ1-5, with TRBD1 matching 10 bases. The CDR3 contains 15 residues. The germline CDR1 and CDR2 sequences are ENHRY and SYGVKD. V gave up 3 bases and J gave up 6 bases; unmatched junction bases: 5. The CDR3: CAISDGQGGSQPQHF. CDR3 bases: TGTGCCATCAGTGACGGACAGGGGGGAAGTCAGCCCCAGCATTTT.

The genes are TRBV5-1 and TRBJ1-4; D might be TRBD1 (5 bases). Germline V gene data show CDR1 as SGHRS and CDR2 as YFSETQ. The V end was cut by 1 base, the J end by 8 bases, with 9 bases between. This CDR3 region has 13 residues. CDR3 amino acids: CASSLTGEEKLFF. As DNA, the CDR3 is TGCGCCAGCAGCTTGACAGGCGAGGAAAAACTGTTTTTT.

The V gene is TRBV21-1, the J gene TRBJ2-1; no DNA check was done on the table's D call, TRBD2. TRBV21-1 is reported as a pseudogene. This CDR3 is built from 17 residues. The CDR3 DNA reads TGTGCCAGCAGCAAAAGGGGCCGGCGGGGGCCCTACAATGAGCAGTTCTTC. Translation gives CASSKRGRRGPYNEQFF.

The rearrangement uses TRBV5-4 and TRBJ1-2; unclear D gene. CDR3 size: 13 residues. V was pared by 2 bases and J by 1 base, with 6 bases between. Germline V gene lookup returns CDR1 SGHNT and CDR2 YYREEE (reference sequence). The CDR3 sequence is CASSFYSNYGYTF. Here the CDR3 DNA reads TGTGCCAGCAGCTTCTACAGTAACTATGGCTACACCTTC.

The chain couples TRBV10-3 to TRBJ2-2, with unresolved D. Germline CDR1 is ENHRY and CDR2 is SYGVKD. The V end lost 5 bases, the J end lost 7 bases, and 5 bases lay between the germline ends. The CDR3 loop spans 11 amino acids. DNA of the CDR3: TGTGCCATCAGTCAAGTCGGGGAGCTGTTTTTT. It specifies CAISQVGELFF.

This clone has only a few counts. This chain links TRBV29-1 with TRBJ2-3, with D possibly matching TRBD1 (5 bases). In germline, CDR1 is SQVTM, CDR2 ANQGSEA. CDR3 size: 14 residues. The V gene lost 7 bases and the J gene lost 1 base, with 15 bases spanning the gap. The CDR3 is CSASQALGTDTQYF. CDR3 in DNA: TGCAGCGCGTCACAGGCCTTGGGCACAGATACGCAGTATTTT.

The gene calls are TRBV28 and TRBJ2-1; 8 bases are shared with TRBD2. J was trimmed by 3 bases and V by 8 bases; bases with no gene match: 9. The CDR3 contains 15 residues. Germline V gene data show CDR1 as MDHEN and CDR2 as SYDVKM. The CDR3 loop is CASSFGSGSYNEQFF. CDR3 nucleotide sequence: TGTGCCAGCTCCTTTGGAAGCGGGAGCTACAATGAGCAGTTCTTC.

The CDR3: CASSYSSSSYEQYF. The CDR3 DNA follows: TGTGCCAGCAGTTACTCGAGCAGCTCCTACGAGCAGTACTTC. The chain links TRBV6-5 to TRBJ2-7; D uncertain. The CDR3 spans 14 residues. CDR1 and CDR2 from the germline V gene are MNHEY and SVGAGI. Between the trimmed V and J ends, which lost 0 bases and 0 bases, there was a span of 6 bases.

This chain uses TRBV28 with TRBJ2-3; 10 bases match TRBD2. Losses at the gene ends were 7 bases for V and 5 bases for J; bases not matched to a gene: 18. Germline V lookup: CDR1 MDHEN, CDR2 SYDVKM. This CDR3 has 18 amino acids. The CDR3 nucleotides read TGTGCCAGCACCCCCCCCGGGCTAGCGGGGGTAAGTGGAGATACGCAGTATTTT. Its protein product is CASTPPGLAGVSGDTQYF.

The genes are TRBV29-1 and TRBJ2-1; TRBD2 might be the D (5 bases). Germline V gene data show CDR1 as SQVTM and CDR2 as ANQGSEA. The CDR3 covers 12 residues. V was clipped by 5 bases and J by 8 bases, with 13 bases between them. CDR3 nucleotides: TGCAGCGTTAATAGAGGGAGTGATGAGCAGTTCTTC. This sequence encodes CSVNRGSDEQFF.

The V and J genes are TRBV15 and TRBJ2-1, with D perhaps matching TRBD2 (5 bases). CDR3 length: 13 residues. Trimming took 5 bases from V and 8 from J, leaving 13 bases between them. Per the germline V gene, CDR1 is LNHNV and CDR2 is YYDKDF (reference sequence). CDR3 sequence (DNA): TGTGCCACCAGCCTTGGAGGAATCGATGAGCAGTTCTTC. Its protein is CATSLGGIDEQFF.

Only a few counts were recorded for this clone. The rearrangement links TRBV30 to TRBJ1-1, with D unclear. Trimming removed 0 bases at V and 0 bases at J, with 8 bases between. The germline V gene has CDR1 GTSNPN and CDR2 SVGIG (reference sequence). The CDR3 totals 14 residues. The CDR3 here is CAWSVSRMNTEAFF. The CDR3 nucleotides read TGTGCCTGGAGTGTATCCCGCATGAACACTGAAGCTTTCTTT.

The V and J genes are TRBV11-2 and TRBJ2-4; a possible D gene is TRBD1 (6 bases). CDR3 length equals 13 residues. V was shortened by 1 base and J by 7 bases, with 8 bases between the two germline ends. Germline V gives CDR1 SGHAT, CDR2 FQNNGV. This CDR3 reads CASSLGQGNIQYF. In nucleotides, the CDR3 is TGTGCCAGCAGCTTAGGTCAGGGGAACATTCAGTACTTC.

The chain uses TRBV30 and TRBJ2-4; unclear D gene. CDR1 is GTSNPN and CDR2 is SVGIG in the germline V gene (reference sequence). The CDR3 has 13 amino acids. The V and J ends lost 2 bases and 8 bases respectively, with 13 bases between them. The CDR3 DNA follows: TGTGCCTGGAGTCGACTGCACAAGGACATTCAGTACTTC. Residues: CAWSRLHKDIQYF.

The chain carries TRBV7-2 and TRBJ2-3, with D hard to call. From germline, CDR1 is SGHTA and CDR2 FQGNSA. Deletions cut 4 bases from V and 2 bases from J, with 10 bases between. The CDR3 length is 14 residues. This CDR3 is CASSYPQVTDTQYF. The CDR3 nucleotides read TGTGCCAGCAGCTACCCTCAAGTCACAGATACGCAGTATTTT.

Here the CDR3 reads CASSTTATSTDTQYF. CDR3 DNA sequence: TGTGCCAGCAGCACTACAGCAACTAGCACAGATACGCAGTATTTT. V and J are TRBV11-1 and TRBJ2-3; D is uncertain. The CDR3 runs 15 residues. CDR1 and CDR2 (germline): SGHAT, FQDESV (reference sequence). V was clipped by 5 bases and J by 0 bases, with 12 bases between them.

This clone was observed once. The chain links TRBV5-4 to TRBJ2-7, with TRBD2 identical over 8 bases. CDR3 length equals 15 residues. V trimming: 3 bases; J trimming: 4 bases; junction bases outside the gene matches: 9. Germline V lookup: CDR1 SGHNT, CDR2 YYREEE (reference sequence). CDR3 nucleotides: TGTGCCAGCAGCTCCTCGGCGGGAGGAGTGTACGAGCAGTACTTC. Its translation: CASSSSAGGVYEQYF. Full variable domain (outside the CDR3, taken from reference TRBV5-4 and TRBJ2-7): ETGVTQSPTHLIKTRGQQVTLRCSSQSGHNTVSWYQQALGQGPQFIFQYYREEENGRGNFPPRFSGLQFPNYSSELNVNALELDDSALYLCASSSSAGGVYEQYFGPGTRLTVT.

V and J are TRBV2 and TRBJ2-1; tentative D call: TRBD2 (6 bases). This CDR3 has 12 residues. The germline CDR1 and CDR2 sequences are SNHLY and FYNNEI. Trimming pared 7 bases from V and 6 bases from J, leaving 10 bases between. CDR3 in DNA: TGTGCCAGCACTATCGGGGGCAATGAGCAGTTCTTC. Translating it yields CASTIGGNEQFF.

The chain recombines TRBV27 with TRBJ2-5; no reliable D call. With 3 bases removed from V and 7 bases from J, the gap between germline ends came to 6 bases. This CDR3 spans 11 amino acids. CDR1 is MNHEY, CDR2 SMNVEV, per germline (reference sequence). In nucleotides, the CDR3 is TGTGCCAGCAGTTTGGGTGGGACCCAGTACTTC. It codes for CASSLGGTQYF.

V and J are TRBV27 and TRBJ1-1; maybe TRBD1 (6 bases). The germline V and J ends were trimmed by 7 bases and 0 bases, with 15 bases remaining between them. CDR1 and CDR2 (germline): MNHEY, SMNVEV (reference sequence). There are 15 residues in the CDR3. In DNA form, the CDR3 reads TGTGCCAGCAAAGTACAGGGAAGGATGAACACTGAAGCTTTCTTT. This encodes CASKVQGRMNTEAFF.

The genes are TRBV20-1 and TRBJ2-7; D is uncertain. The CDR3 runs 11 residues. The ends were cut back, 0 bases at V and 7 bases at J, with 7 bases in the middle. CDR1 is DFQATT, CDR2 SNEGSKA, per germline (reference sequence). CDR3 sequence reads: CSAREALEQYF. CDR3 nucleotides: TGCAGTGCTAGAGAGGCCCTGGAGCAGTACTTC.

V gene TRBV28 combines with J gene TRBJ2-6; D call uncertain. The CDR3 contains 16 residues. CDR1 is MDHEN and CDR2 is SYDVKM in the germline V gene. The V end lost 1 base, the J end lost 0 bases, and 7 bases lay between the germline ends. CDR3 sequence: CASSLLVFSGANVLTF. The CDR3 bases are TGTGCCAGCAGTTTATTAGTCTTCTCTGGGGCCAACGTCCTGACTTTC.

The chain carries TRBV5-6 and TRBJ2-4; 13 bases fit TRBD2. The V segment lost 3 bases and the J segment 9 bases; nucleotides outside the gene matches: 6. The CDR3 is 15 residues long. Germline V gene sequence: CDR1 SGHDT, CDR2 YYEEEE. CDR3 protein: CASSYGLAGEIIQYF. For the CDR3, the DNA is TGTGCCAGCAGCTATGGACTAGCGGGAGAGATCATTCAGTACTTC.